This T cell receptor beta chain was captured by sequencing in a study of shared clonotypes between healthy human individuals. Concerning this clone: Its antigen is still unknown.

This CDR3 spans 16 amino acids. Germline CDR1 is MDHEN and CDR2 is SYDVKM. Trimming removed 6 bases from V and 7 bases from J, with 25 bases in between. Method: immunoSEQ multiplex PCR; TCRdb's copy keeps in-frame clones and lacks some. Among 500,000 to 700,000 clones listed, 85% to 95% were seen once. General study points: Estimated clonotype richness was generally higher in naive than memory subsets.

Positively selected for CCR7, the CD45RO-negative cells used as naive CD8 cells excluded terminally differentiated effector memory CD45RA+ cells. This chain connects TRBV28 to TRBJ2-7; D is perhaps TRBD1 (6 bases). Sequenced input: naive CD8+ T cells sorted from blood. The source of this sequence is a woman younger than 45 in good health. CDR3 sequence reads: CASRASWGHAQGEQYF. Written as DNA, the CDR3 is TGTGCCAGCAGAGCGTCCTGGGGACACGCCCAGGGGGAGCAGTACTTC.